These 15 T cell receptor beta chains share one sample of origin, sequenced in a study of blood T cell repertoires in COVID-19. Produced via immunoSEQ multiplex PCR; TCRdb's table is partial and in-frame only. The sample lists approximately 210,000 clones, 65% to 85% seen once, with roughly 8.8% in the top ten. Sequenced input: peripheral blood. All receptors come from a woman between 50 and 59 years old with acute or convalescent COVID-19.

The DNA for the CDR3 is TGTGCCAGTAGTATAGTCACGACAGGTGGGGAGACCCAGTACTTC. The encoded protein is CASSIVTTGGETQYF. The chain recombines TRBV19 with TRBJ2-5; a possible D gene is TRBD1 (6 bases). The CDR3 covers 15 residues. With 1 base removed from V and 5 bases from J, the gap between germline ends came to 14 bases. CDR1 and CDR2 (germline): LNHDA, SQIVND (reference sequence).

This chain connects TRBV19 to TRBJ1-3; weak D call: TRBD1 (5 bases). The germline V gene has CDR1 LNHDA and CDR2 SQIVND (reference sequence). V gave up 3 bases and J gave up 0 bases, with 18 bases separating them. This CDR3 contains 18 residues. CDR3 region: CASSISTGGDPSGNTIYF. The CDR3 DNA follows: TGTGCCAGTAGTATCAGTACAGGTGGGGATCCCTCTGGAAACACCATATATTTT.

The chain is built from TRBV28 and TRBJ2-4, with D possibly being TRBD2 (6 bases). Germline V gene lookup returns CDR1 MDHEN and CDR2 SYDVKM. This CDR3 is 13 amino acids long. The germline V and J ends were trimmed by 3 bases and 8 bases, with 11 bases remaining between them. The CDR3 region has the DNA TGTGCCAGCAGTTTCACTAGCTGGGACATTCAGTACTTC. Its translation is CASSFTSWDIQYF.

The CDR3 loop reads CASSLGTSGGMNTEAFF. DNA for the CDR3: TGTGCCAGCAGCTTAGGGACGTCAGGGGGCATGAACACTGAAGCTTTCTTT. This chain connects TRBV11-3 to TRBJ1-1; 8 positions agree with TRBD1. This CDR3 spans 17 amino acids. The V segment lost 1 base and the J segment 0 bases; nucleotides outside the gene matches: 7. Germline V lookup: CDR1 SGHNT, CDR2 YENEEA.

The gene calls are TRBV19 and TRBJ2-5, with 8 bases fitting TRBD2. J lost 4 bases, V lost 3 bases, and 10 bases had no gene match. The CDR3 runs to 16 residues. Germline-derived CDR1 and CDR2 are LNHDA and SQIVND (reference sequence). The CDR3 spells CASSIGLGLAGETQYF. CDR3 bases: TGTGCCAGTAGTATCGGTTTGGGGCTAGCGGGAGAGACCCAGTACTTC. Full variable domain (missing parts from reference TRBV19 and TRBJ2-5): DGGITQSPKYLFRKEGQNVTLSCEQNLNHDAMYWYRQDPGQGLRLIYYSQIVNDFQKGDIAEGYSVSREKKESFPLTVTSAQKNPTAFYLCASSIGLGLAGETQYFGPGTRLLVL.

The chain combines TRBV27 with TRBJ2-3, with 8 bases fitting TRBD2. V shed 6 bases, J shed 2 bases, and the junction held 10 bases outside the gene matches. Germline V lookup: CDR1 MNHEY, CDR2 SMNVEV (reference sequence). The CDR3 loop spans 16 amino acids. CDR3 sequence (DNA): TGTGCCAGCAGCGGTCAGCTAGCGGGCAACACAGATACGCAGTATTTT. It encodes CASSGQLAGNTDTQYF.

The rearrangement joins TRBV3-1 (or the pseudogene TRBV3-2) to TRBJ2-7; 10 bases fit TRBD2. CDR1 and CDR2 (germline): LGHDT, YNNKEL (reference sequence). Losses at the gene ends were 5 bases for V and 9 bases for J; bases not matched to a gene: 13. This CDR3 is 15 amino acids long. In DNA form, the CDR3 reads TGTGCCAGCAGCTTCGGACTAGCGGCTGTACTAGGGCAGTACTTC. Its translation is CASSFGLAAVLGQYF.

The chain is built from TRBV11-2 and TRBJ2-3; a weak D match, TRBD2 (6 bases). The CDR3 extends over 15 amino acids. Trimming left V 5 bases short and J 2 bases short, with 14 bases between. Germline V gene data show CDR1 as SGHAT and CDR2 as FQNNGV. The CDR3 region has the DNA TGTGCCAGCAGCCCTGGGACTGTCTACACAGATACGCAGTATTTT. As protein: CASSPGTVYTDTQYF.

The chain employs TRBV28 and TRBJ2-3; 7 bases are a match to TRBD1. The germline CDR1 and CDR2 sequences are MDHEN and SYDVKM. The CDR3 spans 14 residues. Trimming removed 8 bases from V and 4 bases from J; junction bases left unmatched: 9. DNA for the CDR3: TGTGCCAGCTCGACAGGGATGGGCTCAGATACGCAGTATTTT. Encoded protein: CASSTGMGSDTQYF.

The chain employs TRBV7-2 and TRBJ2-1; 7 bases are a match to TRBD2. CDR3 size: 15 residues. Germline CDR1 is SGHTA and CDR2 is FQGNSA. The V segment lost 5 bases and the J segment 6 bases; nucleotides outside the gene matches: 10. The CDR3 DNA reads TGTGCCAGCAGCCTGGCGGGAGTTGTCGGCAATGAGCAGTTCTTC. This encodes CASSLAGVVGNEQFF.

The gene calls are TRBV4-1 and TRBJ2-1; maybe TRBD2 (5 bases). Trimming left V 4 bases short and J 0 bases short, with 10 bases between. The CDR3 runs 15 residues. Germline V gene lookup returns CDR1 MGHRA and CDR2 YSYEKL. The CDR3 sequence is CASSPASGSYNEQFF. The CDR3 DNA reads as TGCGCCAGCAGCCCCGCCAGCGGCTCCTACAATGAGCAGTTCTTC.

This rearrangement joins TRBV24-1 to TRBJ2-1, with 7 positions matching TRBD2. This CDR3 region has 15 residues. Germline CDR1 KGHDR, CDR2 SFDVKD. The V segment lost 4 bases and the J segment 3 bases; nucleotides outside the gene matches: 5. Here the CDR3 reads CATSDPPSGYNEQFF. In DNA, the CDR3 is TGTGCCACCAGTGACCCCCCTAGCGGCTACAATGAGCAGTTCTTC.

This rearrangement joins TRBV5-1 to TRBJ2-3, with 8 positions matching TRBD1. This CDR3 is built from 15 residues. Germline V gives CDR1 SGHRS, CDR2 YFSETQ. With V trimmed by 4 bases and J by 2 bases, 6 bases remained unmatched. The CDR3 protein is CASSKRQGTTDTQYF. DNA for the CDR3: TGCGCCAGCAGCAAACGACAGGGGACCACAGATACGCAGTATTTT.

This rearrangement joins TRBV6-5 to TRBJ1-6; D unresolved. The germline V gene encodes CDR1 MNHEY and CDR2 SVGAGI. The V end was cut by 7 bases, the J end by 7 bases, with 11 bases between. The CDR3 is 13 amino acids. The CDR3 region is CASIQAGNSPLHF. CDR3 DNA: TGTGCCAGCATTCAGGCAGGAAATTCACCCCTCCACTTT.

The chain combines TRBV9 with TRBJ2-5; TRBD2 might be the D (6 bases). Germline V gene lookup returns CDR1 SGDLS and CDR2 YYNGEE. The V and J ends lost 4 bases and 5 bases respectively, with 12 bases between them. CDR3 size: 13 residues. The CDR3 nucleotides are TGTGCCAGCAGCCCGGGGACTTTGGAGACCCAGTACTTC. Its protein is CASSPGTLETQYF. The variable domain in full, completed from reference TRBV9 and TRBJ2-5, reads DSGVTQTPKHLITATGQRVTLRCSPRSGDLSVYWYQQSLDQGLQFLIQYYNGEERAKGNILERFSAQQFPDLHSELNLSSLELGDSALYFCASSPGTLETQYFGPGTRLLVL.